This TCR beta chain stems from a study of T cells in Graves' hyperthyroidism and ophthalmopathy. Findings and caveats of the study: A model built on 13 V-J features separated ophthalmopathy from stable hyperthyroidism. Among clonotypes expanded in thyroid above 0.001, most were also found in blood.

In regard to this clonotype: Its specificity is not known.

The investigators amplified TCR beta CDR3 regions from RNA transcripts. During a first-round RT-PCR of the TCR CDR3, the HTBI primer set was used. TCRdb itself ran the multiplex PCR reads through MiXCR, one entry per CDR3 protein. The sample gives more than 500,000 distinct CDR3 sequences, less than 15% of which show up once; around 13% is in the top ten. The V gene end was trimmed by 4 bases and the J gene end by 4 bases; junction bases not matched to a gene: 14. Germline CDR1 is SGHRS and CDR2 is YFSETQ. CDR3 length: 17 residues. Diagnosis of hyperthyroidism was new in patients aged 18 to 65, and its duration was under 2 months. Clinical symptoms, serum thyroxine, TRAb, thyroid ultrasound and orbital computed tomography established diagnosis.

The genes are TRBV5-1 and TRBJ2-3; the match to TRBD1 covers 8 bases. Source material: blood. The TCR sequence derives from a woman in her 40s with Graves' hyperthyroidism. The CDR3 coding sequence is TGCGCCAGCAGCGACCCAGGACAGGGTATTTGCGCAGATACGCAGTATTTT. This gives the protein CASSDPGQGICADTQYF.